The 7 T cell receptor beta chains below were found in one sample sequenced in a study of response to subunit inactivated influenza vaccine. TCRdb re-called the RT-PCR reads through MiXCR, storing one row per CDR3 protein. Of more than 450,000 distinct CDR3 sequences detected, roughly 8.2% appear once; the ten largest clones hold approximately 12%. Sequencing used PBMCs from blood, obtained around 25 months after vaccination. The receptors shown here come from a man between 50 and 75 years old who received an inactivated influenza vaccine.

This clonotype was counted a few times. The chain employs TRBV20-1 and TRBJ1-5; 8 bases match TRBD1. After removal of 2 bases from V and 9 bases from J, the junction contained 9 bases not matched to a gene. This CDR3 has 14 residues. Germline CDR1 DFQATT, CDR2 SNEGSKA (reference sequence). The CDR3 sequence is CSARPQTGVTPQHF. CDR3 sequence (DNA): TGCAGTGCTAGACCGCAGACAGGGGTTACGCCCCAGCATTTT.

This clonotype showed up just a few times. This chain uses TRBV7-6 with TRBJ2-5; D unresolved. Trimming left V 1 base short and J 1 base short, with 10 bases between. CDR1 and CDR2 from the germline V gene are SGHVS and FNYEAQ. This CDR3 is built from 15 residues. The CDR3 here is CASSLGMGSQETQYF. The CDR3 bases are TGTGCCAGCAGCTTAGGCATGGGAAGCCAAGAGACCCAGTACTTC.

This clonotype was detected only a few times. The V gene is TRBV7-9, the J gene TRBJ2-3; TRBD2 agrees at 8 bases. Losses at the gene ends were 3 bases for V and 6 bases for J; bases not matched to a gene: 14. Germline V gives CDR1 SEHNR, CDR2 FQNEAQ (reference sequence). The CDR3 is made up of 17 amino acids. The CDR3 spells CASSFNPRVAGWDTQYF. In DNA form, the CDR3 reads TGTGCCAGCAGCTTTAACCCGCGGGTAGCGGGATGGGATACGCAGTATTTT.

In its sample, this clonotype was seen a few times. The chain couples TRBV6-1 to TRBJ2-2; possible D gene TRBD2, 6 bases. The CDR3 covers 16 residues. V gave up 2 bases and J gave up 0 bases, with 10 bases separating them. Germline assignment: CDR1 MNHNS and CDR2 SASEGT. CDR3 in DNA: TGTGCCAGCAGTGAAAGCGGGTCTACGAACACCGGGGAGCTGTTTTTT. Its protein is CASSESGSTNTGELFF.

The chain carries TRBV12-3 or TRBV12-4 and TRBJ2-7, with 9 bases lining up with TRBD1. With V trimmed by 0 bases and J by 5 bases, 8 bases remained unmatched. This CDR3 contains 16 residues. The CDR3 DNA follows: TGTGCCAGCAGTTTAGCGCAGTGGACAGGGGTGCACGAGCAGTACTTC. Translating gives CASSLAQWTGVHEQYF.

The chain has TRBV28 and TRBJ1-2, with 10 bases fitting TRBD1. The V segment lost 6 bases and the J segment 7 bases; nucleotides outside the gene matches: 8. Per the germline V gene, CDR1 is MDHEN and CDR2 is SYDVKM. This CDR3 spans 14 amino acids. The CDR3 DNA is TGTGCCAGCAGCCTCCGGACAGGGGGAGGTGGCTACACCTTC. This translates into CASSLRTGGGGYTF.

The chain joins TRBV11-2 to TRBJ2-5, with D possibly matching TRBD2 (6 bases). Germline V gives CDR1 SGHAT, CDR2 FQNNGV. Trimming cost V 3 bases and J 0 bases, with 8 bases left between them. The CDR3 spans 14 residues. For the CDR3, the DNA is TGTGCCAGCAGCTTCCGGGGGAACCAAGAGACCCAGTACTTC. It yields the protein CASSFRGNQETQYF.